This TCR beta chain was identified in a study of T cell changes during pregnancy in multiple sclerosis. TCRdb's copy holds only in-frame clones and misses some; the assay was immunoSEQ multiplex PCR. The sample shows about 100,000 clones, 90% of them seen only once. The CDR3 loop spans 18 amino acids. J was trimmed by 8 bases and V by 5 bases; bases with no gene match: 14. Germline assignment: CDR1 SGHVS and CDR2 FNYEAQ. The sequences come from peripheral blood, collected in the second trimester of pregnancy. The chain combines TRBV7-6 with TRBJ2-2, with 13 bases identical to TRBD2. This receptor was taken from a female donor in good health, enrolled as a control in a pregnancy study. CDR3 sequence: CASSRNAPGTSGAGELFF. For the CDR3, the DNA is TGTGCCAGCAGCCGAAACGCCCCCGGGACTAGCGGGGCGGGGGAGCTGTTTTTT. Full variable domain (missing parts from reference TRBV7-6 and TRBJ2-2): GAGVSQSPRYKVTKRGQDVALRCDPISGHVSLYWYRQALGQGPEFLTYFNYEAQQDKSGLPNDRFSAERPEGSISTLTIQRTEQRDSAMYRCASSRNAPGTSGAGELFFGEGSRLTVL.